The subject of this entry is one TCR beta chain. Germline V gives CDR1 LNHDA, CDR2 SQIVND (reference sequence). The CDR3 runs 16 residues. With 4 bases removed from V and 4 bases from J, the gap between germline ends came to 20 bases. How the authors handled the data: Amplifying reference gene primers gave estimates of nucleated cell counts. The data were produced by immunoSEQ multiplex PCR, yet TCRdb's version contains in-frame clones alone and is incomplete. The V and J calls and clone size were taken over from that table, and D and trimming were inferred from the DNA. This sample has 300,000 to 450,000 clones; more than 75% occur once, and the top ten carry 3%. These data come from a study of blood T cell repertoires in COVID-19. Looking at the study overall: There were acute and convalescent COVID-19 samples, and they came from the United States, Italy and Spain. Sources were T cells, B-cell-depleted T cells, or PBMCs; the material itself was cDNA or gDNA.

Sequenced sample: peripheral blood. The TCR sequence derives from a human donor in a cohort sampled during active COVID-19. This chain uses TRBV19 with TRBJ2-7; maybe TRBD1 (6 bases). CDR3 in DNA: TGTGCCAGTAGTACGACCCACACAGGGTTTGGGTACGAGCAGTACTTC. Translation: CASSTTHTGFGYEQYF.